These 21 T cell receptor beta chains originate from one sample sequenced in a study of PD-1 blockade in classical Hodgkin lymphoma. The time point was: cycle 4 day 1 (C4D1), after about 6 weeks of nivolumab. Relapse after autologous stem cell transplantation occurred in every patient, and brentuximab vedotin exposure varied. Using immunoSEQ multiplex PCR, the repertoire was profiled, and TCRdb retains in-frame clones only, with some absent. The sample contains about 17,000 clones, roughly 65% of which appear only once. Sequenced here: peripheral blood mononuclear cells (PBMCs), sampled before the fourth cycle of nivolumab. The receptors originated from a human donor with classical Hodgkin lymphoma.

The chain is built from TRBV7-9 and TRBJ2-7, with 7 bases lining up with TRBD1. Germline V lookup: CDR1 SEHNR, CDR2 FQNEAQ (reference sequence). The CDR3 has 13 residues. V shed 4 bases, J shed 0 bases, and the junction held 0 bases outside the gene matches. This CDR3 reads CASSWDSSYEQYF. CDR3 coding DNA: TGTGCCAGCAGCTGGGACAGCTCCTACGAGCAGTACTTC.

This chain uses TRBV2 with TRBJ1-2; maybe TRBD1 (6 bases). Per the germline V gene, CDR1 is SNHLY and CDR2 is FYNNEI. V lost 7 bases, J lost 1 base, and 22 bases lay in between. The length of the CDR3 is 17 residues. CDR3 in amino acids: CASTAPPDRRNNYGYTF. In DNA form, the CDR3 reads TGTGCCAGCACTGCCCCCCCCGACAGGCGAAATAACTATGGCTACACCTTC.

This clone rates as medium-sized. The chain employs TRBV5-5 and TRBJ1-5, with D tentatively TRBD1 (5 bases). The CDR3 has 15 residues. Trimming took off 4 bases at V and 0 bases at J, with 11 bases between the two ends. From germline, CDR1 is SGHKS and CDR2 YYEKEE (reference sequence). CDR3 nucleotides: TGTGCCAGCAGCCAGGGAGCCTATAGCAATCAGCCCCAGCATTTT. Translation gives CASSQGAYSNQPQHF.

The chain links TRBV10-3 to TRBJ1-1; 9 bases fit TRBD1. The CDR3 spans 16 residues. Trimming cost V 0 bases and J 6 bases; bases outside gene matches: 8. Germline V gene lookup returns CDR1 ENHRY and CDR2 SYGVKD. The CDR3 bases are TGTGCCATCAGTGAGTCGCCGGGACAGGGAACCCCTGAAGCTTTCTTT. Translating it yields CAISESPGQGTPEAFF.

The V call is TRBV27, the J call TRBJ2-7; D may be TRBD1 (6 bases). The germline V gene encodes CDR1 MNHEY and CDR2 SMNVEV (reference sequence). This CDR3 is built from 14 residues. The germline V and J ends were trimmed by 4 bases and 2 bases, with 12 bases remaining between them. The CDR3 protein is CASSSTGGAYEQYF. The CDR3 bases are TGTGCCAGCAGTTCGACAGGCGGTGCCTACGAGCAGTACTTC.

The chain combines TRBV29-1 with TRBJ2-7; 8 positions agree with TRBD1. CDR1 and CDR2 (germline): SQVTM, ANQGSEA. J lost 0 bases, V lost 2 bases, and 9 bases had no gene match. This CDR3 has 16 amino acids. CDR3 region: CSVEWGTGESSYEQYF. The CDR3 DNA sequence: TGCAGCGTTGAATGGGGGACAGGTGAGAGCTCCTACGAGCAGTACTTC.

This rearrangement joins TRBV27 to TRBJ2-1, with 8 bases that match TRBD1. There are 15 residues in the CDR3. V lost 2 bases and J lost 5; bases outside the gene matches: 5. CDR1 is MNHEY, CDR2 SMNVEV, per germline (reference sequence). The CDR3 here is CASSLQGAGDNEQFF. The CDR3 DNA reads TGTGCCAGCAGTTTACAGGGGGCAGGCGACAATGAGCAGTTCTTC.

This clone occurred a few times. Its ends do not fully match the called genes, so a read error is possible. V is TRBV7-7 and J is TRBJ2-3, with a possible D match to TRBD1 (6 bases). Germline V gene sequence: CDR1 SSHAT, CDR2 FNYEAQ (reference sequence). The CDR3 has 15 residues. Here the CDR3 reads CASSRTVASTDTQYF. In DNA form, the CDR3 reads TGTGCTAGCAGCAGGACAGTAGCTAGCACAGATACGCAGTATTTT.

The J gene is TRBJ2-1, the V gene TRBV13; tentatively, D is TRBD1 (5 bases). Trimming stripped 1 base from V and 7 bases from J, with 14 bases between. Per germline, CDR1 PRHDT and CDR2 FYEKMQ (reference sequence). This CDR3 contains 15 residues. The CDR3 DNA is TGTGCCAGCAGCTTAGAGGGGTTGGCGGCGAATGAGCAGTTCTTC. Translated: CASSLEGLAANEQFF.

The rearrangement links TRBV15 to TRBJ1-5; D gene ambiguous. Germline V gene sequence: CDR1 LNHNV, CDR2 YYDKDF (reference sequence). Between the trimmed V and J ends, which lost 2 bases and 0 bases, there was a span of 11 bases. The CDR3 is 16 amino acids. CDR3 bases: TGTGCCACCAGCAGAATGGACGGTTATAGCAATCAGCCCCAGCATTTT. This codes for CATSRMDGYSNQPQHF.

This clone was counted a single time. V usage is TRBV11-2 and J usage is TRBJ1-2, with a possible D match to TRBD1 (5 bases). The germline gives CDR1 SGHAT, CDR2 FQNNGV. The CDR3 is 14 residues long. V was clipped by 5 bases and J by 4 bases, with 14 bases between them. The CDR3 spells CASSPRAGSYGYTF. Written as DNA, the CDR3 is TGTGCCAGCAGCCCCCGCGCAGGGAGCTATGGCTACACCTTC.

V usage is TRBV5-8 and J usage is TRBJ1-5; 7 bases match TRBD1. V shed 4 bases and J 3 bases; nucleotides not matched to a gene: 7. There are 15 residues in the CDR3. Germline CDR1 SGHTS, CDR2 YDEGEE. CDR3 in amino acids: CASSPGTDFNQPQHF. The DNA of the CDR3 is TGTGCCAGCAGCCCCGGGACAGACTTCAATCAGCCCCAGCATTTT.

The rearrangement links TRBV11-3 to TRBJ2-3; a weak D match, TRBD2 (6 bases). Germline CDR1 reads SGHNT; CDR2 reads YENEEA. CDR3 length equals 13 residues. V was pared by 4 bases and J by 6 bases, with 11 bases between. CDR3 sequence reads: CASSSATSDTQYF. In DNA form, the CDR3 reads TGTGCCAGCAGCTCCGCCACTAGCGATACGCAGTATTTT.

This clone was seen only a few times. The CDR3 nucleotides read TGTGCCAGCAGTGAATCCGGGACAGGGGTGCGAGAGACCCAGTACTTC. Its protein is CASSESGTGVRETQYF. This chain connects TRBV6-1 to TRBJ2-5; 10 bases map to TRBD1. CDR3 length: 16 amino acids. V trimming: 2 bases; J trimming: 4 bases; junction bases outside the gene matches: 7. Germline V lookup: CDR1 MNHNS, CDR2 SASEGT.

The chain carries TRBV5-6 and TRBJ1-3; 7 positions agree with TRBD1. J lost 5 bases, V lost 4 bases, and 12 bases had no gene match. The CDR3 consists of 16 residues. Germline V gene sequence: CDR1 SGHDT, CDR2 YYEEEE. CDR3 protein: CASSTYRMDRRNTIYF. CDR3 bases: TGTGCCAGCAGCACTTACCGGATGGACAGGCGAAACACCATATATTTT.

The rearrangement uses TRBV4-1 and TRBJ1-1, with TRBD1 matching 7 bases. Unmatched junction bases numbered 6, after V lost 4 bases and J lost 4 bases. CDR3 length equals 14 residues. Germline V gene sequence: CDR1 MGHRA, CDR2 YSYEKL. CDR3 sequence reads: CASSLDREGTEAFF. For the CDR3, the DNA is TGCGCCAGCAGCCTCGACAGGGAAGGCACTGAAGCTTTCTTT.

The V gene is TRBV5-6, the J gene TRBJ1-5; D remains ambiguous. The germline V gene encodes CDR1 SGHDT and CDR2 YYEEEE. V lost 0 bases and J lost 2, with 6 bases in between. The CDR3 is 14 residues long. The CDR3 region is CASSLAGGNQPQHF. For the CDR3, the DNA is TGTGCCAGCAGCTTGGCCGGGGGCAATCAGCCCCAGCATTTT.

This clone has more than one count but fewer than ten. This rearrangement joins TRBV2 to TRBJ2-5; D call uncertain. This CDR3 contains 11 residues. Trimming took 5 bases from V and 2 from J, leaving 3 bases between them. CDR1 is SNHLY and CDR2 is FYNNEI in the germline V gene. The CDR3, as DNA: TGTGCCAGCAGTCTTCAAGAGACCCAGTACTTC. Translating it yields CASSLQETQYF. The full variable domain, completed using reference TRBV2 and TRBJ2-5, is EPEVTQTPSHQVTQMGQEVILRCVPISNHLYFYWYRQILGQKVEFLVSFYNNEISEKSEIFDDQFSVERPDGSNFTLKIRSTKLEDSAMYFCASSLQETQYFGPGTRLLVL.

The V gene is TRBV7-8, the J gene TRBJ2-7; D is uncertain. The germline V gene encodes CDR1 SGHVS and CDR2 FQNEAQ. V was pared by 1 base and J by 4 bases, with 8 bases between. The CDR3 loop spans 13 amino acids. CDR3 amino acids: CASSLESDYEQYF. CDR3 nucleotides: TGTGCCAGCAGCTTAGAATCCGATTACGAGCAGTACTTC.

In DNA, the CDR3 is TGTGCCAGCAGCTGGGACAGGCCTAGTAACAATGAGCAGTTCTTC. Its protein is CASSWDRPSNNEQFF. The chain joins TRBV11-2 to TRBJ2-1; 8 positions match TRBD1. Germline values: CDR1 SGHAT, CDR2 FQNNGV. The CDR3 contains 15 residues. The junction had 7 bases not matched to a gene; V was cut back by 4 bases and J by 5 bases.

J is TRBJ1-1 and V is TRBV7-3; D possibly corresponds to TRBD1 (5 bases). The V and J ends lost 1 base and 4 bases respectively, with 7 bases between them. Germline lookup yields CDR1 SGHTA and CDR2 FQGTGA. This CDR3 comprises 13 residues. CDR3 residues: CASSLRRGTEAFF. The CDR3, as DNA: TGTGCCAGCAGCTTAAGAAGGGGCACTGAAGCTTTCTTT. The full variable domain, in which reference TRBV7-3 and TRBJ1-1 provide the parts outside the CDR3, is GAGVSQTPSNKVTEKGKYVELRCDPISGHTALYWYRQSLGQGPEFLIYFQGTGAADDSGLPNDRFFAVRPEGSVSTLKIQRTERGDSAVYLCASSLRRGTEAFFGQGTRLTVV.